This T cell receptor beta chain was obtained from a study of cytomegalovirus exposure and HLA in healthy donors. With 60 Vbeta and 13 Jbeta primers, the PCR was carried out. Repertoires were generated with immunoSEQ multiplex PCR, while TCRdb's copy carries only in-frame clones and drops some. The sample has nearly 300,000 clones, approximately 90% seen once; the top ten hold about 4%. Trimming took off 4 bases at V and 4 bases at J, with 14 bases between the two ends. Germline V gene sequence: CDR1 SGHRS, CDR2 YFSETQ. The CDR3 has 15 residues. The genes are TRBV5-1 and TRBJ2-2, with a tentative D call TRBD1 (6 bases). The receptor's source is a man between 35 and 55 years old in good health and CMV-seropositive. Sequenced input: PBMCs. CDR3 sequence: CASSPEPQGTGELFF. For the CDR3, the DNA is TGCGCCAGCAGCCCCGAGCCACAGGGCACCGGGGAGCTGTTTTTT.